This T cell receptor (beta chain) comes out of a study of blood T cell repertoires in COVID-19. Study summary: Sites across the United States, Italy and Spain contributed samples from acute and convalescent COVID-19. From T cells, B-cell-depleted T cells, or PBMCs came the material, which was cDNA or gDNA.

Source study methods: Estimation of nucleated cell counts relied on the amplification of reference gene primers. The protocol was immunoSEQ multiplex PCR, while the TCRdb copy is restricted to in-frame clones and leaves out a portion. The V and J calls and clone size are taken from that table; D and trimming were inferred from the DNA. Counted here are 100,000 to 150,000 clones, around 83% occurring once; the ten biggest clones make up 8.5% to 10%. CDR3 length: 14 amino acids. The germline V gene encodes CDR1 LNHDA and CDR2 SQIVND (reference sequence). V was clipped by 5 bases and J by 2 bases, with 12 bases between them.

The TCR comes from a man in his forties with active or convalescent COVID-19. Sequenced sample: peripheral blood. The chain is built from TRBV19 and TRBJ1-2, with D tentatively TRBD1 (5 bases). The CDR3 DNA is TGTGCCAGTAGTTCCCGCGACAGAAACTATGGCTACACCTTC. Translated, it gives CASSSRDRNYGYTF.